This TCR beta chain comes out of a study of cytomegalovirus exposure and HLA in healthy donors (dated by TCRdb to the late 2010s). Describing the broader study: According to an earlier analysis of 587 of the donors, 200 million or so T cells yielded some 110 million unique TCR beta sequences and more than 250 Gb of sequence data. Approximately 310 gigabases of sequencing data and 70 million to 85 million unique TCR sequences were included in an early release covering about 700 HLA-typed donors. Among the roughly 400 genotyped donors, about 85% belonged to the genetic ancestry cluster associated with self-reported Caucasian donors. The study was designed to test whether signatures of past pathogen exposure could be identified by cataloging public T cell receptors. The study profiled the T cell repertoires of under 700 subjects by immunosequencing and related them to cytomegalovirus serostatus. Besides the first cohort of approximately 710 subjects, a separate validation cohort made up of 120 different subjects was used. To predict cytomegalovirus infection status, the study brought together high-throughput TCR immunosequencing, statistical association of individual TCRs with disease status, and machine learning. To study patterns of TCR occurrence, a later analysis re-analyzed previously published TCR beta repertoires from 700 or so donors and added high-resolution HLA genotyping. The later analysis used no new phenotypic data to find candidate immune exposures, relying instead on TCR beta sequences and their occurrence across donors. To decide whether each TCR beta V gene segment behaved as functional or pseudogenic, an earlier analysis of 587 of the donors relied on high-throughput TCR beta sequencing. Donor age, sex, ethnicity and CMV serostatus were compiled alongside the repertoire data. Genome-wide SNP genotypes for about 65% of the roughly 700 donors were used in a later genetic analysis, which treated that subset as a discovery cohort. All discovery cohort repertoires had been generated using a single sequencing platform. HLA typing covered class I and class II loci at four-digit resolution. Typing coverage differed by locus: A, B, C, DRB1 and DQB1 were typed in about 620-640 donors, DQA1 in about 500, DPA1 in around 610, and DPB1 in around 490. About 5 DR-DQ haplotypes were handled as single units for association and clustering, since linkage in the cohort was strong. Among a few hundred genotyped donors of the cohort, an average of roughly 240,000 unique TCR beta nucleotide sequences were sequenced per donor, roughly 20% of them non-productive.

In total, approximately 690 healthy bone marrow donors made up the cohort. Cohort members were all nominally healthy when sampled, although unrecorded immune exposures were likely present. The donor was CMV seronegative and belonged to the group of under 400 seronegative cohort members. A peripheral blood sample was provided by each donor, and peripheral blood mononuclear cells were used for TCR beta sequencing. Genomic DNA was extracted from the blood cell samples with the Qiagen DNeasy Blood Extraction Kit. Library prep was done by the immunoSEQ multiplex PCR assay. For the multiplex PCR, a mixture combining 60 forward primers for TCR Vbeta segments and 13 reverse primers for TCR Jbeta segments was used. The CDR3 region of rearranged TCR beta genes was amplified from genomic DNA by a multiplex PCR assay. The amplified TCR beta libraries were sequenced on the Illumina HiSeq System as 87-base-pair reads. The published analysis was carried out like this. A later analysis tallied tens of millions of unique TCR beta chains across the 666 repertoires, and some 10 million of those chains were shared by two or more donors. A nearest-neighbor algorithm error-corrected the raw reads and collapsed the reads into unique sequences, merging closely related sequences to remove PCR and sequencing errors. Alignment of CDR3 sequences to IMGT reference sequences was used to assign V, D and J gene segments. For a sequence to be retained, a match of at least six nucleotides to both a V gene segment and a J gene segment was required. A rearrangement counted as productive if the CDR3 had no stop codons and remained in frame with V and J, and every other rearrangement counted as non-productive. CDR3 was defined by IMGT convention, running from the second conserved V-encoded cysteine to the conserved J-encoded phenylalanine. The earlier analysis of 587 of the donors excluded sequences that lacked an unambiguous match to a single V gene segment. An earlier analysis of over 450 of the donors classified V segments as functional when productive rearrangements were above 56.7% and as segregating when the standard deviation between donors was above 5%. A statistical classification framework was built to diagnose cytomegalovirus status from the catalog of TCR beta chain sequences. V and J gene assignment, in a later analysis, came from comparing TCR nucleotide sequences with IMGT/GENE-DB human TR gene sequences. The TCRdist pipeline was used in a later analysis to assign CDR3 sequences and most-parsimonious VDJ recombination scenarios. In a later analysis, each TCR beta chain was defined by its CDR3 amino acid sequence together with its V-gene family, and reads lacking a unique V-gene family were excluded. To address suspected cross-contamination and a sequencing artifact, a later analysis removed over 500 highly shared, low-generation-probability nucleotide sequences. For each public chain, a later analysis derived a clonal expansion index from normalized ranks of inferred template counts within each repertoire. Generation probabilities in a later analysis came from a VDJ recombination model fitted to out-of-frame rearrangements, and those results were checked against IGoR. Hypergeometric tests were used in a later analysis to score TCR-TCR, TCR-HLA and TCR-CMV co-occurrence, with a repertoire-size bias correction applied to the TCR pairs. A later analysis estimated false discovery rates by permuting HLA or CMV assignments 20 times. In a later analysis, co-occurring TCRs were grouped using DBSCAN, with TCRdist sequence similarity added in when clustering inside HLA-allele-positive subsets. For co-occurrence clustering, repertoires with fewer than 30,000 or more than 120,000 public chains were excluded, along with 5 or 6 repertoires with anomalous nucleotide sharing. TCRdb took this table from immuneACCESS and kept in-frame rearrangements with V and J called. Such tables lack part of the clones; where checked against another copy, unresolved V genes explain under half of the gap, and the rest is unexplained. For V, J and clone size, that table is used; D and trimming come from the DNA. The sample has about 130,000 clones on record, about 79% of them singletons. About 3.3% of the sample is taken by the ten largest.

About this clone: What antigen it recognizes has not been identified. No base quality information exists; no much larger clone differs at one position.

What the research found in general, with its limitations: In both the original and validation cohorts, the classifier was reported to diagnose cytomegalovirus status with high specificity and sensitivity. Broadly in line with IMGT annotations, most TCR beta V segments showed up in productive rearrangements about 87% or about 30% of the time in an earlier analysis of a few hundred of the donors. The presence/absence analyses assumed that sequencing depth was roughly uniform across donors, and that assumption may not be true. Several of the top co-occurrence clusters appeared to be linked to parvovirus B19, influenza, CMV and Epstein-Barr virus, according to a later analysis. A further reported finding was that TCR beta sequences accurately predicted the HLA-A and HLA-B alleles for most subjects in the first cohort. Compared with equally common non-associated chains, HLA-associated TCR beta chains in a later analysis were more clonally expanded and had lower generation probabilities. The authors suggested that the approach could potentially be extended to other disease states and immunological phenotypes. In a later analysis, most CMV-associated TCR beta chains were found to appear HLA-restricted, with HLA associations seemingly driven largely by CMV exposure. A later analysis found that TCR association rates varied across HLA loci, with DRB1 alleles showing the most associated TCRs and HLA-C alleles the fewest. The 87-base-pair reads could not distinguish some IMGT-functional V segments, including TRBV6-2 and TRBV6-3, so those segments were excluded. In this cohort, only TCR beta chains were sequenced, and detectable features were limited by the absence of alpha or paired-chain data. In vitro tests confirmed that a few of the cytomegalovirus-associated TCR beta chains recognize cytomegalovirus antigens. In a later genetic analysis, fewer N-insertions in productive TCRs were reported among donors in an Asian-associated ancestry cluster than the roughly 640-donor mean. In a later analysis, some 17,000 TCR beta sequences were associated with specific HLA alleles at a false discovery rate of 0.05. Correlated functional status among segregating V segments might be attributable to linkage disequilibrium, but an unknown experimental factor could not be ruled out. Most TCR sequences were observed very rarely across donors, whereas some public TCRs were present in many individuals. Assigning TCR associations to individual alleles was difficult when HLA alleles, especially DR and DQ, strongly co-occurred. The earlier analysis of approximately 540 of the donors excluded 15 to 20 rarely observed V segments, including chromosome 9 orphons, because counts were too low. A cluster of highly shared sequence variants was judged likely to be a technical artifact of the sequencing pipeline. An association between a missense DCLRE1C variant and V-gene and J-gene trimming of TCR beta chains was found in a later genetic analysis and replicated in an independent cohort. CMV serostatus was the only immune exposure information available for the cohort. A total of some 180 TCR beta chains were listed by the study as associated with cytomegalovirus. HLA typing was unavailable for some donors at each locus, so association tests used only the typed subset.

CDR1 and CDR2, per the germline V gene (reference sequence), are MNHEY and SMNVEV. Including cysteine and phenylalanine, the CDR3 has 12 amino acids. Left in the record is the CDR3 DNA by itself, 36 bases read in frame from the first base. A distance of 8 bases separates the germline ends of V and J, which lose 5 bases and 4 bases respectively. Recombination linked TRBV27 to TRBJ2-5; the D gene is perhaps TRBD2, on 5 matching bases. The sample taken for sequencing was PBMCs. This TCR was recovered from a woman in her fifties or sixties in good health and CMV-seronegative. The sequenced DNA is TGTGCCAGCAGTCCCGAGGGAGAGACCCAGTACTTC. This yields the protein CASSPEGETQYF.